The 10 T cell receptor beta chains below all came from one sample that was sequenced in a study of T-cell reconstitution after alpha-beta-depleted transplantation in children. Unique molecular identifiers were used to barcode this TCRbeta library. MiXCR, applied by TCRdb to the PCR reads, yields one record per CDR3 protein. Among 100,000 to 120,000 distinct CDR3 sequences listed, around 6.4% were seen once. This material consisted of PBMCs, mostly from graft donor cells, taken 360 days after TCRalphabeta/CD19-depleted stem cell transplant. Source of these receptors: a male patient under 10 years old who had a stem cell transplant for acute lymphoblastic leukemia, so the T cells may come from the graft donor.

This clonotype appeared many times. The chain recombines TRBV29-1 with TRBJ1-2; D gene ambiguous. The CDR3 spans 14 residues. The V end was cut by 1 base, the J end by 2 bases, with 11 bases between. Germline V CDR1 and CDR2: SQVTM, ANQGSEA. The CDR3, as DNA: TGCAGCGTTGAAGTCGCAGGCAGCAACTATGGCTACACCTTC. This codes for CSVEVAGSNYGYTF.

This clonotype was counted a few times. V gene TRBV7-9 combines with J gene TRBJ2-7; D gene unclear. Trimming stripped 5 bases from V and 0 bases from J, with 14 bases between. Germline V gene sequence: CDR1 SEHNR, CDR2 FQNEAQ (reference sequence). CDR3 length: 15 residues. The CDR3 region is CASSVPDSYSYEQYF. Written as DNA, the CDR3 is TGTGCCAGCAGCGTTCCAGACTCTTACTCCTACGAGCAGTACTTC.

This clonotype occurred a few times. The rearrangement uses TRBV19 and TRBJ2-2; TRBD2 matches 7 bases. The CDR3 loop spans 16 amino acids. After removal of 3 bases from V and 6 bases from J, the junction contained 10 bases not matched to a gene. CDR1 and CDR2 from the germline V gene are LNHDA and SQIVND (reference sequence). CDR3 sequence reads: CASSIVGGSVSGELFF. The DNA for the CDR3 is TGTGCCAGTAGTATCGTGGGCGGGAGCGTATCCGGGGAGCTGTTTTTT. Complete variable domain (other parts from reference TRBV19 and TRBJ2-2): DGGITQSPKYLFRKEGQNVTLSCEQNLNHDAMYWYRQDPGQGLRLIYYSQIVNDFQKGDIAEGYSVSREKKESFPLTVTSAQKNPTAFYLCASSIVGGSVSGELFFGEGSRLTVL.

The sample holds many counts of this clonotype. CDR3 amino acids: CASTSGSANTGELFF. CDR3 nucleotides: TGTGCCAGCACCAGTGGGTCGGCGAACACCGGGGAGCTGTTTTTT. This sequence joins TRBV9 and TRBJ2-2, with unresolved D. Between the trimmed V and J ends, which lost 6 bases and 0 bases, there was a span of 12 bases. The CDR3 runs 15 residues. CDR1 SGDLS and CDR2 YYNGEE come from the germline V gene.

This clonotype was counted at least ten times. The V call is TRBV9, the J call TRBJ1-4; the D is unclear. Trimming stripped 0 bases from V and 5 bases from J, with 11 bases between. The V gene's germline CDR1 is SGDLS and CDR2 YYNGEE. The CDR3 has 15 residues. CDR3 loop: CASSVAGRPNEKLFF. The CDR3 DNA follows: TGTGCCAGCAGCGTAGCCGGCAGACCGAATGAAAAACTGTTTTTT.

This clonotype was found many times. This sequence joins TRBV11-2 and TRBJ2-5, with 8 bases lining up with TRBD2. The CDR3 length is 16 residues. The J segment lost 7 bases and the V segment lost 1 base, leaving 11 bases of the junction unmatched. Germline V gives CDR1 SGHAT, CDR2 FQNNGV. CDR3 nucleotide sequence: TGTGCCAGCAGCTTAGTTGGCGCGGGAGGCCACGGGACCCAGTACTTC. Translating it yields CASSLVGAGGHGTQYF.

This sequence joins TRBV6-5 and TRBJ2-7, with D possibly matching TRBD2 (5 bases). V lost 2 bases to trimming and J lost 0 bases, with 11 bases between them. This CDR3 is 15 amino acids long. The V gene's germline CDR1 is MNHEY and CDR2 SVGAGI. For the CDR3, the DNA is TGTGCCAGCAGTTACACCACCGGGAACTCCTACGAGCAGTACTTC. Translating gives CASSYTTGNSYEQYF.

This clonotype was seen a handful of times. The V and J genes are TRBV7-9 and TRBJ2-5; possible D gene TRBD1, 6 bases. The CDR3 totals 14 residues. V shed 4 bases and J shed 4 bases, with 13 bases lying between them. Per the germline V gene, CDR1 is SEHNR and CDR2 is FQNEAQ (reference sequence). CDR3 nucleotide sequence: TGTGCCAGCAGCTCCCCAGGGGCTCGAGAGACCCAGTACTTC. It encodes CASSSPGARETQYF. The complete variable domain, with remaining parts taken from reference TRBV7-9 and TRBJ2-5, reads DTGVSQNPRHKITKRGQNVTFRCDPISEHNRLYWYRQTLGQGPEFLTYFQNEAQLEKSRLLSDRFSAERPKGSFSTLEIQRTEQGDSAMYLCASSSPGARETQYFGPGTRLLVL.

This chain links TRBV4-3 with TRBJ2-1, with 9 bases matching TRBD1. The junction had 6 bases not matched to a gene; V was cut back by 4 bases and J by 5 bases. The germline V gene encodes CDR1 LGHNA and CDR2 YSLEER. This CDR3 contains 15 residues. The CDR3 loop reads CASSRRDRENNEQFF. In DNA, the CDR3 is TGCGCCAGCAGCCGGAGGGACAGGGAAAACAATGAGCAGTTCTTC.

This clonotype was seen many times. The chain carries TRBV7-2 and TRBJ1-6; D is unresolved. V lost 5 bases and J lost 1, with 9 bases in between. This CDR3 is 15 amino acids long. Germline V CDR1 and CDR2: SGHTA, FQGNSA. The CDR3 reads CASSPKGSYNSPLHF. The DNA for the CDR3 is TGTGCCAGCAGCCCTAAAGGATCCTATAATTCACCCCTCCACTTT. The whole variable domain, remainder taken from reference TRBV7-2 and TRBJ1-6, is GAGVSQSPSNKVTEKGKDVELRCDPISGHTALYWYRQSLGQGLEFLIYFQGNSAPDKSGLPSDRFSAERTGGSVSTLTIQRTQQEDSAVYLCASSPKGSYNSPLHFGNGTRLTVT.